The 8 T cell receptor beta chains below all came from one sample that was sequenced in a study of blood T cell repertoires in COVID-19. The method was immunoSEQ multiplex PCR; TCRdb's version includes in-frame clones alone and lacks a portion of them. Found here are around 250,000 clones, 75% to 90% of them singletons; the top ten hold about 4.5%. Material: peripheral blood. These receptors all stem from a man aged 55 to 69 who had recovered from COVID-19.

The genes are TRBV7-6 and TRBJ2-7; 8 positions agree with TRBD2. The J segment lost 1 base and the V segment lost 1 base, leaving 3 bases of the junction unmatched. This CDR3 spans 15 amino acids. In germline, CDR1 is SGHVS, CDR2 FNYEAQ. The CDR3 DNA follows: TGTGCCAGCAGCTTAGAGGCTAGCGGGTCCTACGAGCAGTACTTC. It specifies CASSLEASGSYEQYF.

This clone was seen a few times. The chain has TRBV10-3 and TRBJ2-7; D uncertain. V lost 4 bases and J lost 0, with 10 bases in between. Looked up from germline, CDR1 is ENHRY and CDR2 is SYGVKD. The CDR3 is 14 amino acids. Written as DNA, the CDR3 is TGTGCCATCAGTGTGGGCCAGACCTCCTACGAGCAGTACTTC. Translation gives CAISVGQTSYEQYF.

The chain carries TRBV5-6 and TRBJ1-2; maybe TRBD1 (6 bases). This CDR3 has 14 amino acids. Germline V lookup: CDR1 SGHDT, CDR2 YYEEEE. V was cut by 4 bases and J by 1 base, with 11 bases left in between. The CDR3 DNA reads TGTGCCAGCAGCCCAGGACAGAATAACTATGGCTACACCTTC. Its protein product is CASSPGQNNYGYTF.

J is TRBJ2-2 and V is TRBV9, with TRBD2 matching 15 bases. After removal of 0 bases from V and 6 bases from J, the junction contained 12 bases not matched to a gene. Germline loops: CDR1 SGDLS, CDR2 YYNGEE. This CDR3 has 20 amino acids. CDR3 DNA sequence: TGTGCCAGCAGCGTAGATCACTCCGGGACTAGCGGGGGGAGGCCCGGGGAGCTGTTTTTT. This codes for CASSVDHSGTSGGRPGELFF.

The chain joins TRBV7-8 to TRBJ2-2; 12 bases are shared with TRBD2. V shed 6 bases and J 7 bases; nucleotides not matched to a gene: 6. There are 15 residues in the CDR3. Germline V gene lookup returns CDR1 SGHVS and CDR2 FQNEAQ. The CDR3 DNA follows: TGTGCCAGCAGGGTACTACTAGCGGGGGGCGGGGAGCTGTTTTTT. Protein: CASRVLLAGGGELFF.

V gene TRBV7-9 combines with J gene TRBJ1-5; 10 bases line up with TRBD1. The CDR3 runs 15 residues. CDR1 SEHNR and CDR2 FQNEAQ come from the germline V gene (reference sequence). The J segment lost 2 bases and the V segment lost 5 bases, leaving 3 bases of the junction unmatched. The DNA for the CDR3 is TGTGCCAGCAGCCCGACAGGGGGCGGCAATCAGCCCCAGCATTTT. Translating gives CASSPTGGGNQPQHF.

DNA of the CDR3: TGTGCCAGCAGCCAAGAGCGGCTAGCGGGAGGTGGCAATGAGCAGTTCTTC. Residues: CASSQERLAGGGNEQFF. V and J are TRBV3-1 (or the pseudogene TRBV3-2) and TRBJ2-1; TRBD2 matches at 11 bases. The CDR3 has 17 residues. J was trimmed by 6 bases and V by 0 bases; bases with no gene match: 7. Germline assignment: CDR1 LGHDT and CDR2 YNNKEL (reference sequence).

This clone came up once. This sequence may be a read error, since a much larger clone differs from it by one base. No conserved phenylalanine or tryptophan ends this CDR3, so it is likely a read error. The V and J genes are TRBV7-9 and TRBJ1-2; D possibly corresponds to TRBD1 (6 bases). The CDR3 consists of 13 residues. Trimming removed 0 bases from V and 8 bases from J, with 10 bases in between. Germline loops: CDR1 SEHNR, CDR2 FQNEAQ (reference sequence). The CDR3 sequence is CASSLAQGWGYTL. CDR3 sequence (DNA): TGTGCCAGCAGCTTAGCCCAGGGGTGGGGCTACACCCTC.